This T cell receptor (beta chain) is from a study of cytomegalovirus exposure and HLA in healthy donors. Study findings and constraints: Accurate prediction of most subjects' HLA-A and HLA-B alleles from TCR beta sequences was reported. Later analysis revealed greater clonal expansion in HLA-associated TCR beta chains than in equally common others. A later analysis reportedly found that, within productive TCRs, an Asian-associated ancestry cluster had fewer N-insertions than the mean observed across the approximately 690 donors.

V lost 7 bases to trimming and J lost 3 bases; unmatched junction nucleotides: 11. This CDR3 is 15 amino acids long. CDR1 and CDR2 (germline): MDHEN, SYDVKM. Note on this clone: No antigen is known for it.

Use of 60 Vbeta and 13 Jbeta primers characterized the PCR. Sequencing was performed with immunoSEQ multiplex PCR; in TCRdb, only in-frame clones are kept and a portion is missing. The top ten hold 2% to 2.5% of the sample, which has 150,000 to 200,000 clones, around 76% seen once. What was sequenced was PBMCs. The V call is TRBV28, the J call TRBJ1-1; TRBD1 matches at 7 bases. The clonotype was recovered from a woman in her twenties or thirties in good health and CMV-seropositive. The CDR3 DNA follows: TGTGCCAGCACCACTTTAGAGGGGGCGTACACTGAAGCTTTCTTT. Protein product: CASTTLEGAYTEAFF.